This record covers a single T cell receptor (beta chain). Its specificity is not known. The sample belongs to a study of cytomegalovirus exposure and HLA in healthy donors. Overall study findings and caveats: The investigators catalogued 160 or so TCR beta chains as cytomegalovirus-associated. There was a cluster of highly shared sequence variants that was likely a sequencing artifact.

The PCR ran on 60 Vbeta and 13 Jbeta primers. Some clones are missing from TCRdb's copy, which holds only in-frame ones; the method was immunoSEQ multiplex PCR. The sample has approximately 82,000 clones, and its top ten clones hold 1.5%. CDR1 and CDR2 (germline): KGHSH, LQKENI. The CDR3 has 17 amino acids. V was pared by 2 bases and J by 3 bases, with 7 bases of the junction left unmatched. The sequencing sample was made of PBMCs. J is TRBJ2-3 and V is TRBV18, with 11 bases identical to TRBD2. The origin of this receptor is a woman aged 60-70 years in good health and CMV-seronegative. CDR3 in DNA: TGTGCCAGCTCACCAACCCTCGGGACTAGCGGAACAGATACGCAGTATTTT. This gives the protein CASSPTLGTSGTDTQYF.